A selection of T cell receptor beta chains follows, all from one sample in a study of human T cells and chemical hapten exposure. TCRdb analysed the RACE reads with MiXCR anew, one entry per CDR3 protein. Counted here are about 82,000 distinct CDR3 sequences, roughly 13% occurring once; the ten biggest clones make up approximately 6%. The input for sequencing was whole blood, taken in connection with sensitization to the hapten diphenylcyclopropenone (DPC). These receptors originate from a woman aged 50 to 65 with alopecia areata. Some clones in this sample may be carry-over from other donors' samples. CDR3s include the opening cysteine and the closing phenylalanine or tryptophan. A D gene is named only where the DNA matches it firmly. Some rows have no size entry. The others give once, few or many, or a class for an expanded clone.

j_call d_call v_call clone_size cdr3_nt cdr3_aa
TRBJ1-1 . TRBV5-4 . TGTGCCAGCAGCCCCTCCCCTCCGAGACTTACGAACACTGAAGCTTTCTTT CASSPSPPRLTNTEAFF
TRBJ2-3 . TRBV11-2 many TGTGCCAGCAGCCTCCGTTTAGATACGCAGTATTTT CASSLRLDTQYF
TRBJ1-1 TRBD1 TRBV10-3 . TGTGCCATCAGGGACAGGGGATTGAACACTGAAGCTTTCTTT CAIRDRGLNTEAFF
TRBJ2-1 TRBD2 TRBV5-1 . TGCGCCAGCAGCTTACAACCGGGACTAGCGGCCGGCTCCTACAATGAGCAGTTCTTC CASSLQPGLAAGSYNEQFF
TRBJ2-3 TRBD1 TRBV12-3/TRBV12-4 many TGTGCCAGCAGTAATACAGGGGTTGCCACAGATACGCAGTATTTT CASSNTGVATDTQYF
TRBJ2-7 TRBD2 TRBV2 few TGTGCCAGCACCGGCCCGTGGAATAGCGGGAGGGCCAACTTC CASTGPWNSGRANF
TRBJ2-2 . TRBV20-1 many TGCAGTGCTAGATCGGGACTTTCCACCGGGGAGCTGTTTTTT CSARSGLSTGELFF
TRBJ1-1 . TRBV6-5 . TGTGCCAGCAGCTCCACCGGGGGGACAGCTTTCTTT CASSSTGGTAFF
TRBJ2-7 . TRBV27 few TGTGCCAGCAGTTTAACGGTTGGTCCACTCCTCGAGCAGTACTTC CASSLTVGPLLEQYF
TRBJ2-3 . TRBV29-1 few TGCAGCGTTGACGGACAGACGGCAGATACGCAGTATTTT CSVDGQTADTQYF
TRBJ2-3 TRBD2 TRBV12-3/TRBV12-4 . TGTGCCAGCAGAATAACCGGGACTAGCGGTGCGGGTACGCAGTATTTT CASRITGTSGAGTQYF
TRBJ1-2 . TRBV7-9 . TGTGCCAGCAGCTGGTCAGGGAGCGGTGATGGCTACACCTTC CASSWSGSGDGYTF
TRBJ1-1 TRBD1 TRBV11-2 many TGTGCCAGCAGCCTAATAGACAGGGGTGAAGCTTTCTTT CASSLIDRGEAFF
TRBJ1-2 TRBD1 TRBV27 many TGTGCCAGCAGTCCACAGGGGCAGAATGGCTACACCTTC CASSPQGQNGYTF
TRBJ2-3 . TRBV11-2 . TGTGCCAGCAGCTCCCGTAGCGGCCCCGATACGCAGTATTTT CASSSRSGPDTQYF
TRBJ2-7 . TRBV6-2/TRBV6-3 many TGTGCCAGCAGCCCCGGAGAGGCCGAGCAGTACTTC CASSPGEAEQYF
TRBJ2-5 . TRBV6-6 many TGTGCCAGCAGTAAACAGCTATTCCAAGAGACCCAGTACTTC CASSKQLFQETQYF
TRBJ2-1 TRBD2 TRBV9 many TGTGCCAGCAGCGTCGATCCGAGCGGGGCCCTTTACAATGAGCAGTTCTTC CASSVDPSGALYNEQFF